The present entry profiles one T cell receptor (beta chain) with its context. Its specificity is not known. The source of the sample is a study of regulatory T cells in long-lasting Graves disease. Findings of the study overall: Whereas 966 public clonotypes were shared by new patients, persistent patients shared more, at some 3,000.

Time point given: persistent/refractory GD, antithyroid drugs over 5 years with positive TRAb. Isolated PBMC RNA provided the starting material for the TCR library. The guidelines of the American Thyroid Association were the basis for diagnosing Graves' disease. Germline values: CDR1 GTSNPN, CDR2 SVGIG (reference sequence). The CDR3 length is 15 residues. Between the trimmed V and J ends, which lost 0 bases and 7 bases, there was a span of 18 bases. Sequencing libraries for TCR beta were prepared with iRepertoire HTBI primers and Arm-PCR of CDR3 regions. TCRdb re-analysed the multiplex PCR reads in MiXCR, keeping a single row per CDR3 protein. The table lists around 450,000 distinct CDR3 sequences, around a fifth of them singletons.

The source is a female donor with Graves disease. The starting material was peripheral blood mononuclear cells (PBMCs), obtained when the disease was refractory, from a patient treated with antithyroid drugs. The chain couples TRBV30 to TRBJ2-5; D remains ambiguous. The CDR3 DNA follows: TGTGCCTGGAGTGTACGCAGGACCGCAGGCGGGACCCAGTACTTC. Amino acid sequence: CAWSVRRTAGGTQYF.